The next 8 T cell receptor beta chains were all read from a single sample in a study of cytomegalovirus exposure and HLA in healthy donors. The PCR ran on 60 Vbeta and 13 Jbeta primers. Assay: immunoSEQ multiplex PCR; the TCRdb copy retains only in-frame clones and omits some. The repertoire consists of roughly 150,000 clones, with 70% occurring once and the leading ten covering 1.5% to 2%. Sequencing used PBMCs. The receptors come from a woman in her thirties in good health and CMV-seronegative.

The chain employs TRBV30 and TRBJ2-7; 9 bases fit TRBD1. The CDR3 runs 14 residues. Germline values: CDR1 GTSNPN, CDR2 SVGIG (reference sequence). With V trimmed by 0 bases and J by 5 bases, 5 bases remained unmatched. The CDR3 spells CAWSVTGGNNEQYF. The CDR3 coding sequence is TGTGCCTGGAGTGTGACAGGGGGAAACAACGAGCAGTACTTC.

The J gene is TRBJ2-7, the V gene TRBV7-9, with 14 nucleotides matching TRBD2. CDR1 SEHNR and CDR2 FQNEAQ come from the germline V gene (reference sequence). This CDR3 comprises 17 residues. J lost 4 bases, V lost 5 bases, and 10 bases had no gene match. CDR3 in amino acids: CASSLQLGLAGVYEQYF. The CDR3 nucleotides are TGTGCCAGCAGCCTACAGTTGGGACTAGCGGGAGTTTACGAGCAGTACTTC.

V and J are TRBV6-5 and TRBJ2-7, with TRBD2 identical over 13 bases. V was clipped by 5 bases and J by 5 bases; unmatched bases: 6. The length of the CDR3 is 15 residues. CDR1 is MNHEY, CDR2 SVGAGI, per germline. Here the CDR3 reads CASSQLAGGPHEQYV. CDR3 nucleotide sequence: TGTGCCAGCAGTCAACTAGCGGGGGGGCCTCACGAGCAGTACGTC.

V and J are TRBV9 and TRBJ1-2; D is ambiguous. Per the germline V gene, CDR1 is SGDLS and CDR2 is YYNGEE. This CDR3 contains 14 residues. V lost 4 bases and J 7 bases, leaving 17 bases between the germline ends. The CDR3 region is CASSPPGRRGGYTF. The CDR3 nucleotides are TGTGCCAGCAGCCCCCCCGGGAGGAGAGGTGGCTACACCTTC.

The V and J genes are TRBV6-4 and TRBJ2-5; TRBD1 agrees at 8 bases. Near its end, the DNA agrees better with TRBJ2-7, so the J call may be wrong. This CDR3 is 15 amino acids long. CDR1 and CDR2 from the germline V gene are MRHNA and SNTAGT. CDR3 protein: CASSDSPDRVIEQYF. CDR3 DNA: TGTGCCAGCAGTGATTCCCCGGACAGGGTGATCGAGCAGTACTTC.

This chain connects TRBV4-1 to TRBJ1-2; maybe TRBD1 (6 bases). The V gene's germline CDR1 is MGHRA and CDR2 YSYEKL. This CDR3 has 13 amino acids. V gave up 5 bases and J gave up 3 bases, with 10 bases separating them. In DNA, the CDR3 is TGCGCCAGCAGCACGCCAGGGGACTATGGCTACACCTTC. It encodes CASSTPGDYGYTF.

This clone came up once. The CDR3 loop is CASSPRLGELFF. As DNA, the CDR3 is TGTGCCAGCAGCCCCAGATTGGGGGAGCTGTTTTTT. The chain joins TRBV9 to TRBJ2-2; D not resolved. The CDR3 length is 12 residues. V was shortened by 4 bases and J by 8 bases, with 9 bases between the two germline ends. The germline V gene has CDR1 SGDLS and CDR2 YYNGEE. Combining the CDR3 with reference TRBV9 and TRBJ2-2 gives the whole variable domain DSGVTQTPKHLITATGQRVTLRCSPRSGDLSVYWYQQSLDQGLQFLIQYYNGEERAKGNILERFSAQQFPDLHSELNLSSLELGDSALYFCASSPRLGELFFGEGSRLTVL.

The chain uses TRBV30 and TRBJ1-1; TRBD1 aligns across 9 bases. The germline CDR1 and CDR2 sequences are GTSNPN and SVGIG (reference sequence). The CDR3 contains 16 residues. Trimming cost V 0 bases and J 3 bases; bases outside gene matches: 8. CDR3 bases: TGTGCCTGGAGTGTTTTACCGGGACAGGGTGACACTGAAGCTTTCTTT. The encoded protein is CAWSVLPGQGDTEAFF.